This T cell receptor (beta chain) was documented in a study of blood T cell repertoires in COVID-19 (TCRdb year 2020). For context, the study as a whole: The collaborator samples originated in the United States, Italy and Spain and spanned the acute and convalescent phases of COVID-19. The dataset comprised deeply sampled blood TCRbeta repertoires from subjects exposed to, actively infected with, or recovered from COVID-19. The repertoires were released in a freely available public database meant as a resource for research on the immune response to SARS-CoV-2. Where HLA class I and class II types were available, the types were taken from metadata supplied by the sample provider, not from assay-based typing. Sample metadata almost always included a de-identified subject ID, COVID-19 status, age in years and sex. The samples were drawn from the first 160 participants of the ongoing ImmuneRACE study and from 950 to 1,500 subjects provided by 6 global collaborators. The material from the prospective study consisted of cDNA or gDNA derived from T cells, B-cell-depleted T cells, or PBMCs.

The immunoSEQ Assay, a bias-controlled multiplex PCR, was used to amplify TCRbeta CDR3 regions from genomic DNA. The authors' analysis ran thus. The number of nucleated cells in each sample was estimated from the amplification of reference gene primers within the assay. Sequence reads were collapsed and filtered to measure the absolute abundance of every unique TCRbeta CDR3 rearrangement. For each sample, productive Simpson clonality was calculated by taking the square root of Simpson's diversity index across productive rearrangements. TCRdb retrieved this table from immuneACCESS and kept in-frame rearrangements only. Not all clones are present; in checked studies, unresolved V genes account for under half, and no reason is known for the remainder. The V and J calls and clone size are taken from that table; D and trimming were inferred from the DNA. Across this sample there are about 130,000 clones, with approximately 80% seen only once. 9.7% of the sample is in the top ten clones.

On this clone: The antigen it recognizes is unknown. No base quality values were provided; no much bigger clone lies one nucleotide off.

General findings and caveats noted by the study authors: How much clinical and demographic metadata was included differed by source and by participant, and the metadata was provided uncurated.

Collaborating institutions collected whole blood in K2EDTA tubes following their own protocols. For TCRbeta analysis, collaborator samples were shipped as frozen whole blood, as isolated PBMCs, or as DNA extracted from either sample type. The germline V gene yields SNHLY for CDR1 and FYNNEI for CDR2. The CDR3 starts with the cysteine, ends with the phenylalanine, and has 17 residues. Just the 51-base CDR3 DNA is kept, in frame starting at base 1. V and J are trimmed by 5 bases and 1 base, and the gene matches miss 12 bases of the junction. The specimen sequenced was peripheral blood. In this chain, TRBV2 is recombined with TRBJ2-3; 7 junctional bases match TRBD2. This clonotype originated in a middle-aged man with active or convalescent COVID-19. The DNA sequence is as follows: TGTGCCAGCAGTATAAACCCTGGGGGGAGGGGCACAGATACGCAGTATTTT. This encodes CASSINPGGRGTDTQYF.